A single sample is the source of the 29 T cell receptor beta chains below, sequenced in a study of blood T cell repertoires in COVID-19. The protocol was immunoSEQ multiplex PCR, while the TCRdb copy is restricted to in-frame clones and leaves out a portion. Seen here are 250,000 or so clones, roughly 90% observed once, and the top ten hold just under 9%. Sample: PBMCs or T cells enriched from blood (not recorded which). These receptors originate from a middle-aged man who had recovered from COVID-19.

The chain recombines TRBV18 with TRBJ2-7, with D perhaps matching TRBD1 (6 bases). Per germline, CDR1 KGHSH and CDR2 LQKENI. CDR3 size: 14 residues. V was clipped by 4 bases and J by 7 bases, with 17 bases between them. The CDR3: CASSLGTPRQEQYF. The CDR3 DNA reads TGTGCCAGCTCACTCGGGACACCTAGGCAGGAGCAGTACTTC.

The V call is TRBV5-1, the J call TRBJ2-1, with 14 bases that match TRBD2. CDR3 length: 15 amino acids. The germline CDR1 and CDR2 sequences are SGHRS and YFSETQ. V was pared by 4 bases and J by 10 bases, with 7 bases of the junction left unmatched. The CDR3: CASSATSGGAGEQFF. As DNA, the CDR3 is TGCGCCAGCAGCGCGACTAGCGGGGGGGCCGGGGAGCAGTTCTTC.

This rearrangement joins TRBV4-1 to TRBJ2-1; TRBD2 matches at 8 bases. CDR3 size: 16 residues. Germline V gives CDR1 MGHRA, CDR2 YSYEKL. The ends lost 4 bases at V and 2 bases at J; junction bases unmatched: 7. This CDR3 is CASSPPGAGAYNEQFF. CDR3 DNA: TGCGCCAGCAGCCCCCCGGGAGCGGGGGCCTACAATGAGCAGTTCTTC.

The chain has TRBV2 and TRBJ1-2; no clear D gene. Germline lookup yields CDR1 SNHLY and CDR2 FYNNEI. This CDR3 has 14 residues. Trimming took off 4 bases at V and 8 bases at J, with 17 bases between the two ends. CDR3 amino acids: CASSGGPPSGGYTF. The CDR3 DNA follows: TGTGCCAGCAGTGGCGGACCTCCCTCGGGAGGCTACACCTTC.

This chain uses TRBV2 with TRBJ1-1; D ambiguous. Germline-derived CDR1 and CDR2 are SNHLY and FYNNEI. V was clipped by 7 bases and J by 2 bases, with 11 bases between them. The CDR3 is 13 amino acids. CDR3 sequence (DNA): TGTGCCAGCATAGTACAGAAAAACACTGAAGCTTTCTTT. Protein sequence: CASIVQKNTEAFF. Looking up the rest from reference TRBV2 and TRBJ1-1 gives the full variable domain: EPEVTQTPSHQVTQMGQEVILRCVPISNHLYFYWYRQILGQKVEFLVSFYNNEISEKSEIFDDQFSVERPDGSNFTLKIRSTKLEDSAMYFCASIVQKNTEAFFGQGTRLTVV.

The chain combines TRBV9 with TRBJ1-2; TRBD1 is a possible D gene (6 bases). This CDR3 contains 15 residues. V shed 3 bases and J shed 0 bases, with 12 bases lying between them. CDR1 is SGDLS and CDR2 is YYNGEE in the germline V gene. CDR3 loop: CASSGYRDTNYGYTF. CDR3 DNA: TGTGCCAGCAGCGGATACCGGGACACTAACTATGGCTACACCTTC.

This sequence joins TRBV7-9 and TRBJ1-2; 7 nucleotides match TRBD1. Germline lookup yields CDR1 SEHNR and CDR2 FQNEAQ (reference sequence). The trim removed 5 bases at V and 2 bases at J, leaving 2 bases unmatched. This CDR3 region has 13 residues. CDR3 amino acids: CASSRDSNYGYTF. In nucleotides, the CDR3 is TGTGCCAGCAGCCGGGACAGCAACTATGGCTACACCTTC. Using reference TRBV7-9 and TRBJ1-2 for the parts outside the CDR3, the full variable domain is DTGVSQNPRHKITKRGQNVTFRCDPISEHNRLYWYRQTLGQGPEFLTYFQNEAQLEKSRLLSDRFSAERPKGSFSTLEIQRTEQGDSAMYLCASSRDSNYGYTFGSGTRLTVV.

On this clone: Other DNA sequences in this sample translate to the same CDR3. The CDR3 region is CASSPRTSGGADTQYF. The CDR3 nucleotides read TGTGCCAGCTCACCGCGGACTAGCGGGGGTGCAGATACGCAGTATTTT. The chain joins TRBV18 to TRBJ2-3, with 13 bases aligning to TRBD2. With 3 bases clipped from V and 4 bases from J, the junction kept 4 bases outside the gene matches. Per the germline V gene, CDR1 is KGHSH and CDR2 is LQKENI. CDR3 size: 16 residues.

The CDR3 DNA is TGTGCCAGTAGTATTTGGGGGGGTGGCAATCAGCCCCAGCATTTT. This translates into CASSIWGGGNQPQHF. The genes are TRBV19 and TRBJ1-5; TRBD1 might be the D (5 bases). CDR1 is LNHDA, CDR2 SQIVND, per germline (reference sequence). The CDR3 runs to 15 residues. The germline V and J ends were trimmed by 3 bases and 2 bases, with 11 bases remaining between them.

The chain has TRBV7-6 and TRBJ2-1, with D possibly being TRBD2 (5 bases). CDR1 and CDR2 from the germline V gene are SGHVS and FNYEAQ. V lost 2 bases and J lost 1, with 15 bases in between. The CDR3 length is 17 residues. The CDR3 reads CASSLTLASGSYNEQFF. CDR3 sequence (DNA): TGTGCCAGCAGCTTAACGCTGGCAAGCGGATCCTACAATGAGCAGTTCTTC.

The chain recombines TRBV30 with TRBJ2-7; TRBD2 matches at 12 bases. CDR3 length equals 11 residues. Germline CDR1 GTSNPN, CDR2 SVGIG (reference sequence). The ends lost 8 bases at V and 7 bases at J; junction bases unmatched: 3. The DNA of the CDR3 is TGTGCCCTAGCGGGGGGGCGGGAGCAGTACTTC. It encodes CALAGGREQYF.

This chain links TRBV11-2 with TRBJ2-7; D not certain. There are 12 residues in the CDR3. V lost 5 bases and J lost 4, with 9 bases in between. Germline V gene lookup returns CDR1 SGHAT and CDR2 FQNNGV. The CDR3 reads CASSLKRYEQYF. DNA of the CDR3: TGTGCCAGCAGCCTGAAGAGGTACGAGCAGTACTTC.

The J gene is TRBJ2-5, the V gene TRBV7-8; D gene uncertain. Trimming shortened V by 5 bases and J by 4 bases, and 8 bases separated the two germline ends. Per germline, CDR1 SGHVS and CDR2 FQNEAQ. The CDR3 spans 12 residues. In nucleotides, the CDR3 is TGTGCCAGCAGCCCACAAGTAGAGACCCAGTACTTC. This encodes CASSPQVETQYF.

The V gene is TRBV20-1, the J gene TRBJ2-2; 7 nucleotides agree with TRBD1. This CDR3 has 17 amino acids. V shed 3 bases and J 6 bases; nucleotides not matched to a gene: 16. Germline CDR1 and CDR2: DFQATT and SNEGSKA (reference sequence). Here the CDR3 DNA reads TGCAGTGCTAGTTGGGTTGGGGTCAGACAGGGAGCCGGGGAGCTGTTTTTT. This sequence encodes CSASWVGVRQGAGELFF.

The chain is built from TRBV9 and TRBJ2-6; 12 bases are shared with TRBD2. Per the germline V gene, CDR1 is SGDLS and CDR2 is YYNGEE. The CDR3 spans 19 residues. V was pared by 0 bases and J by 4 bases, with 8 bases of the junction left unmatched. CDR3 loop: CASSVALAGGSAGANVLTF. DNA for the CDR3: TGTGCCAGCAGCGTAGCTCTAGCGGGAGGGAGTGCGGGGGCCAACGTCCTGACTTTC.

The V gene is TRBV2, the J gene TRBJ1-5; D not resolved. Between the trimmed V and J ends, which lost 8 bases and 4 bases, there was a span of 12 bases. The CDR3 extends over 13 amino acids. Germline CDR1 reads SNHLY; CDR2 reads FYNNEI. The CDR3 loop is CASERTGNQPQHF. The CDR3 nucleotides read TGTGCCAGCGAGCGGACGGGAAATCAGCCCCAGCATTTT.

This clone was found once. The V gene is TRBV18, the J gene TRBJ1-5; TRBD1 is a possible D gene (5 bases). Germline CDR1 reads KGHSH; CDR2 reads LQKENI. V lost 3 bases and J 0 bases, leaving 15 bases between the germline ends. The CDR3 has 17 amino acids. The CDR3 nucleotides read TGTGCCAGCTCACCCCTTGCCAGGGCAGGTAGCAATCAGCCCCAGCATTTT. This codes for CASSPLARAGSNQPQHF.

This chain links TRBV28 with TRBJ2-5; 7 nucleotides match TRBD1. The CDR3 contains 13 residues. Germline V gene sequence: CDR1 MDHEN, CDR2 SYDVKM. J lost 0 bases, V lost 6 bases, and 1 base had no gene match. As DNA, the CDR3 is TGTGCCAGCAGACAGGGGTACCAAGAGACCCAGTACTTC. This gives the protein CASRQGYQETQYF.

The chain uses TRBV11-3 and TRBJ2-3, with D perhaps matching TRBD1 (5 bases). This CDR3 spans 16 amino acids. CDR1 and CDR2 (germline): SGHNT, YENEEA. Trimming removed 1 base from V and 3 bases from J, with 14 bases in between. The CDR3 DNA reads TGTGCCAGCAGCTTAGTAAGGGGCCAGTTAACAGATACGCAGTATTTT. The encoded protein is CASSLVRGQLTDTQYF.

A few counts support this clone. This sequence joins TRBV14 and TRBJ1-5, with D tentatively TRBD1 (5 bases). The germline V gene has CDR1 SGHDN and CDR2 FVKESK. The CDR3 contains 21 residues. V gave up 7 bases and J gave up 2 bases, with 33 bases separating them. CDR3 sequence reads: CASKVGPRGGVESRGNQPQHF. CDR3 DNA sequence: TGTGCCAGCAAGGTCGGGCCGAGGGGAGGGGTGGAGAGTCGAGGCAATCAGCCCCAGCATTTT.

The J gene is TRBJ2-7, the V gene TRBV5-1; 13 bases map to TRBD2. J gave up 4 bases and V 5 bases, and 9 bases lay outside the gene matches. This CDR3 is built from 16 residues. The germline V gene encodes CDR1 SGHRS and CDR2 YFSETQ. CDR3 sequence (DNA): TGCGCCAGCAGTTGGACTAGCGGGAGTGGTCCTTACGAGCAGTACTTC. Its translation is CASSWTSGSGPYEQYF.

Many counts were recorded for this clone. The chain links TRBV3-1 (or the pseudogene TRBV3-2) to TRBJ1-1; a possible D gene is TRBD1 (6 bases). The germline gives CDR1 LGHDT, CDR2 YNNKEL (reference sequence). Deletions cut 3 bases from V and 6 bases from J, with 14 bases between. The CDR3 length is 14 residues. The DNA of the CDR3 is TGTGCCAGCAGCCACAAGGCGGGGGCCTCTGAAGCTTTCTTT. This sequence encodes CASSHKAGASEAFF.

This chain connects TRBV29-1 to TRBJ2-3; D not resolved. The V end lost 4 bases, the J end lost 4 bases, and 9 bases lay between the germline ends. This CDR3 spans 12 amino acids. The germline CDR1 and CDR2 sequences are SQVTM and ANQGSEA. CDR3 region: CSVVETPDTQYF. In nucleotides, the CDR3 is TGCAGCGTTGTCGAAACACCAGATACGCAGTATTTT.

The chain has TRBV4-1 and TRBJ2-7; D remains ambiguous. Trimming pared 1 base from V and 4 bases from J, leaving 8 bases between. The germline V gene has CDR1 MGHRA and CDR2 YSYEKL. CDR3 length: 13 amino acids. DNA for the CDR3: TGCGCCAGCAGCCAAGTCCCCGGTTACGAGCAGTACTTC. This translates into CASSQVPGYEQYF.

The sample holds one count of this clone. DNA of the CDR3: TGTGCCATCAGTGGGCAGGGTCAAGGGGAAGAGCAGTACTTC. As protein: CAISGQGQGEEQYF. J is TRBJ2-7 and V is TRBV10-3, with D possibly TRBD1 on 5 matching bases. Deletions cut 4 bases from V and 7 bases from J, with 17 bases between. Germline CDR1 ENHRY, CDR2 SYGVKD. There are 14 residues in the CDR3.

The gene calls are TRBV9 and TRBJ2-5; no reliable D call. Trimming took 4 bases from V and 5 from J, leaving 12 bases between them. Germline V lookup: CDR1 SGDLS, CDR2 YYNGEE. This CDR3 has 13 residues. The CDR3 DNA reads as TGTGCCAGCAGCCCCCGGGTGTGGGAGACCCAGTACTTC. The encoded protein is CASSPRVWETQYF.

This clone occurred once. This sequence joins TRBV5-1 and TRBJ2-5; 7 bases agree with TRBD1. Trimming cost V 4 bases and J 0 bases; bases outside gene matches: 12. The CDR3 is 17 amino acids. Germline values: CDR1 SGHRS, CDR2 YFSETQ. As DNA, the CDR3 is TGCGCCAGCAGCGGGAGAGAAGGGACAGCGTACCAAGAGACCCAGTACTTC. This codes for CASSGREGTAYQETQYF.

This chain joins TRBV4-1 and TRBJ2-5; D unresolved. The CDR3 spans 13 residues. V lost 5 bases and J 4 bases, leaving 11 bases between the germline ends. The V gene's germline CDR1 is MGHRA and CDR2 YSYEKL. The CDR3 here is CASSARLGETQYF. Here the CDR3 DNA reads TGCGCCAGCAGCGCCCGACTGGGAGAGACCCAGTACTTC.

The chain combines TRBV29-1 with TRBJ2-3; tentatively, D is TRBD2 (6 bases). Trimming removed 3 bases from V and 4 bases from J, with 20 bases in between. This CDR3 has 16 amino acids. CDR1 and CDR2 (germline): SQVTM, ANQGSEA. The CDR3 is CSVDSLAERWSDTQYF. CDR3 sequence (DNA): TGCAGCGTTGACAGCTTAGCGGAGAGATGGTCAGATACGCAGTATTTT.